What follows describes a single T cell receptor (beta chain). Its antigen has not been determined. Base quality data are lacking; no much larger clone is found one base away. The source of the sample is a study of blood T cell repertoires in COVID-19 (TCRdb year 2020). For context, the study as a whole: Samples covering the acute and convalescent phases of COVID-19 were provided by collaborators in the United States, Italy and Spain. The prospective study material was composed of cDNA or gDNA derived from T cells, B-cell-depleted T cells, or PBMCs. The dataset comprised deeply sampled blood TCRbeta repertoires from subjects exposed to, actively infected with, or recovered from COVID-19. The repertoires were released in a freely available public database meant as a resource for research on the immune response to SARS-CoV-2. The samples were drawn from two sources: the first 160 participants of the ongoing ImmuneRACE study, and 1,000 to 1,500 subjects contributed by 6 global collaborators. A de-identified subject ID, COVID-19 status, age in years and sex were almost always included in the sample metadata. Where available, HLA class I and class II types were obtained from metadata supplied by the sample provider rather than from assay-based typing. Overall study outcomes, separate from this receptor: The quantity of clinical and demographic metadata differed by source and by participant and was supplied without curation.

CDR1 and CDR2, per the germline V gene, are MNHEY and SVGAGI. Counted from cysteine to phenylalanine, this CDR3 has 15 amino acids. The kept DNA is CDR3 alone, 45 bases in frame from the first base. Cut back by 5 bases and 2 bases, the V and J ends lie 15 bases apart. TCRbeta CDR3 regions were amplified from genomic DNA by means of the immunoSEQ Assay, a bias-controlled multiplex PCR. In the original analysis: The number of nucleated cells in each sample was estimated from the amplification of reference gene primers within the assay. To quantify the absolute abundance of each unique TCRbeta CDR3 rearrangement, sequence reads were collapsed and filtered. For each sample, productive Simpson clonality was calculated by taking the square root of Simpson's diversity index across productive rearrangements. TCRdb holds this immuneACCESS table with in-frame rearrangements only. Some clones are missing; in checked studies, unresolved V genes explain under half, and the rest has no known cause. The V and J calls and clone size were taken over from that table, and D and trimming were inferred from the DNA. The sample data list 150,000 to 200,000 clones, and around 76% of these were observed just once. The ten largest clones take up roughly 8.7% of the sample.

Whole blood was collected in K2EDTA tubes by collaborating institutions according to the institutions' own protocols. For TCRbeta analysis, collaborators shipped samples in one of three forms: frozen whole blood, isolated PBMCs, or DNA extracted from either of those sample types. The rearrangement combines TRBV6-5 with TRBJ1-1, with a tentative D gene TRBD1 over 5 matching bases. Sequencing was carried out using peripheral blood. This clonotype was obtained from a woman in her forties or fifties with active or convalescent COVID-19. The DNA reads TGTGCCAGCAGTAGACAGACCCAGGGTAACACTGAAGCTTTCTTT. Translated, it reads CASSRQTQGNTEAFF.